This TCR beta chain appears in the sequencing data of a study of blood T cell repertoires in COVID-19. Per the germline V gene, CDR1 is SGHRS and CDR2 is YFSETQ. The ends lost 0 bases at V and 1 base at J; junction bases unmatched: 0. The CDR3 contains 16 residues. The data were produced by immunoSEQ multiplex PCR, yet TCRdb's version contains in-frame clones alone and is incomplete. There are almost 45,000 clones in the sample; roughly 68% occur only once, and more than 55% lies in the top ten. The sample consisted of peripheral blood. This clonotype was sampled from an elderly man with acute or convalescent COVID-19. The rearrangement joins TRBV5-1 to TRBJ2-2; TRBD2 agrees at 10 bases. CDR3 sequence reads: CASSLGTSGNTGELFF. The CDR3 bases are TGCGCCAGCAGCTTGGGGACTAGCGGGAACACCGGGGAGCTGTTTTTT. The variable domain in full, with the rest retrieved from reference TRBV5-1 and TRBJ2-2, is KAGVTQTPRYLIKTRGQQVTLSCSPISGHRSVSWYQQTPGQGLQFLFEYFSETQRNKGNFPGRFSGRQFSNSRSEMNVSTLELGDSALYLCASSLGTSGNTGELFFGEGSRLTVL.